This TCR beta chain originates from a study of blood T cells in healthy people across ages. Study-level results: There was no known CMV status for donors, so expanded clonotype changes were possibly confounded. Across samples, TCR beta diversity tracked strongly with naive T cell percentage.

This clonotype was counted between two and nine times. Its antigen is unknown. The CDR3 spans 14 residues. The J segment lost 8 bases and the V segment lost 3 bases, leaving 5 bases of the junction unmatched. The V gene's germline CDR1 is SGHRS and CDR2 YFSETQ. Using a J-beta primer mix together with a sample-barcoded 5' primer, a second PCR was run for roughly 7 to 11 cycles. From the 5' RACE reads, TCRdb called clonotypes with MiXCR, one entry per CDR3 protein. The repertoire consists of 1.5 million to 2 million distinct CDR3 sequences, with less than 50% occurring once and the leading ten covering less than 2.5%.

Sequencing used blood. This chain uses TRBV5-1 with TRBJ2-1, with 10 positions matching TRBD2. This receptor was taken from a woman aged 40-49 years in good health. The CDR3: CASSSGTSGDEQFF. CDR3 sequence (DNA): TGCGCCAGCAGCTCGGGTACTAGCGGGGATGAGCAGTTCTTC.